A single sample is the source of the 16 T cell receptor beta chains below, sequenced in a study of cytomegalovirus exposure and HLA in healthy donors. This table comes from immunoSEQ multiplex PCR, and its TCRdb copy is limited to in-frame clones, with some not included. The sample yields roughly 130,000 clones, around 85% seen once. Sequencing used PBMCs. Receptor source: a young man in good health and CMV-seronegative.

The chain is built from TRBV11-2 and TRBJ2-1; maybe TRBD2 (6 bases). Trimming pared 5 bases from V and 6 bases from J, leaving 11 bases between. The CDR3 loop spans 13 amino acids. Germline CDR1 and CDR2: SGHAT and FQNNGV. The CDR3 region has the DNA TGTGCCAGCAGCCGGACTATGCCCAATGAGCAGTTCTTC. It codes for CASSRTMPNEQFF.

The chain employs TRBV27 and TRBJ2-1; no clear D. V shed 4 bases and J shed 7 bases, with 8 bases lying between them. The length of the CDR3 is 12 residues. Germline V gene sequence: CDR1 MNHEY, CDR2 SMNVEV (reference sequence). Here the CDR3 reads CASSSQWNEQFF. The CDR3 DNA follows: TGTGCCAGCAGTTCCCAGTGGAATGAGCAGTTCTTC.

The chain has TRBV6-1 and TRBJ2-3; 10 nucleotides line up with TRBD2. Germline CDR1 and CDR2: MNHNS and SASEGT. With V trimmed by 4 bases and J by 5 bases, 6 bases remained unmatched. There are 15 residues in the CDR3. The DNA of the CDR3 is TGTGCCAGCAGTGCTCGAGCGGGGGGGCAAGATACGCAGTATTTT. Amino acid sequence: CASSARAGGQDTQYF.

Here the CDR3 reads CASSGVGGYEQYF. The CDR3 nucleotides are TGTGCCAGCAGCGGGGTCGGGGGGTACGAGCAGTACTTC. The chain is built from TRBV13 and TRBJ2-7; 7 nucleotides match TRBD2. The germline V gene encodes CDR1 PRHDT and CDR2 FYEKMQ (reference sequence). The ends lost 5 bases at V and 4 bases at J; junction bases unmatched: 5. The CDR3 runs to 13 residues.

The rearrangement uses TRBV7-9 and TRBJ2-3, with D hard to call. V was cut by 1 base and J by 1 base, with 6 bases left in between. Per germline, CDR1 SEHNR and CDR2 FQNEAQ (reference sequence). This CDR3 spans 14 amino acids. CDR3 residues: CASSLGSGTDTQYF. The CDR3 coding sequence is TGTGCCAGCAGCTTAGGCAGCGGCACAGATACGCAGTATTTT.

The chain joins TRBV7-9 to TRBJ1-4; D is perhaps TRBD1 (5 bases). The V gene's germline CDR1 is SEHNR and CDR2 FQNEAQ (reference sequence). The V end lost 5 bases, the J end lost 8 bases, and 27 bases lay between the germline ends. This CDR3 comprises 18 residues. The CDR3 DNA is TGTGCCAGCAGCCCATCCGGGGGGGTTGGCAGGGACCACGAAAAACTGTTTTTT. The encoded protein is CASSPSGGVGRDHEKLFF. Full variable domain (rest looked up from reference TRBV7-9 and TRBJ1-4): DTGVSQNPRHKITKRGQNVTFRCDPISEHNRLYWYRQTLGQGPEFLTYFQNEAQLEKSRLLSDRFSAERPKGSFSTLEIQRTEQGDSAMYLCASSPSGGVGRDHEKLFFGSGTQLSVL.

The rearrangement uses TRBV29-1 and TRBJ1-1; 8 nucleotides agree with TRBD1. V lost 6 bases, J lost 4 bases, and 4 bases stayed unmatched. CDR3 length equals 12 residues. Germline V gene lookup returns CDR1 SQVTM and CDR2 ANQGSEA. CDR3 loop: CSVQGAVTEAFF. For the CDR3, the DNA is TGCAGCGTCCAGGGGGCGGTCACTGAAGCTTTCTTT.

The chain carries TRBV19 and TRBJ2-7; maybe TRBD1 (5 bases). This CDR3 is 15 amino acids long. The V end was cut by 4 bases, the J end by 5 bases, with 18 bases between. The germline gives CDR1 LNHDA, CDR2 SQIVND (reference sequence). CDR3: CASSNSGRGTHEQYF. The CDR3 nucleotides are TGTGCCAGTAGTAATTCAGGGCGTGGAACCCACGAGCAGTACTTC. Looking up the rest from reference TRBV19 and TRBJ2-7 gives the full variable domain: DGGITQSPKYLFRKEGQNVTLSCEQNLNHDAMYWYRQDPGQGLRLIYYSQIVNDFQKGDIAEGYSVSREKKESFPLTVTSAQKNPTAFYLCASSNSGRGTHEQYFGPGTRLTVT.

This clone was observed a few times. The chain is built from TRBV5-1 and TRBJ2-5; D perhaps matches TRBD1 (6 bases). CDR3 length: 13 amino acids. Trimming stripped 4 bases from V and 1 base from J, with 8 bases between. Germline loops: CDR1 SGHRS, CDR2 YFSETQ. The CDR3 region is CASSPDSQETQYF. DNA of the CDR3: TGCGCCAGCAGCCCGGACAGCCAAGAGACCCAGTACTTC.

This sequence joins TRBV2 and TRBJ2-5; D is unclear. Per germline, CDR1 SNHLY and CDR2 FYNNEI. Between the trimmed V and J ends, which lost 7 bases and 0 bases, there was a span of 15 bases. The CDR3 runs to 15 residues. CDR3 amino acids: CASNSGGYYQETQYF. As DNA, the CDR3 is TGTGCCAGCAATAGTGGCGGATATTACCAAGAGACCCAGTACTTC.

The sample holds one count of this clone. This rearrangement joins TRBV30 to TRBJ2-7; weak D call: TRBD2 (6 bases). The CDR3 has 14 residues. Germline lookup yields CDR1 GTSNPN and CDR2 SVGIG (reference sequence). Trimming removed 0 bases at V and 9 bases at J, with 18 bases between. The CDR3: CAWSVGTSAWGQYF. CDR3 nucleotide sequence: TGTGCCTGGAGTGTAGGGACTTCCGCGTGGGGGCAGTACTTC.

This clone was recorded once. The V call is TRBV5-1, the J call TRBJ1-1; 8 bases fit TRBD1. Germline V CDR1 and CDR2: SGHRS, YFSETQ. CDR3 length: 14 amino acids. Unmatched junction bases numbered 5, after V lost 4 bases and J lost 3 bases. The CDR3 loop is CASSQGASDTEAFF. The CDR3 nucleotides are TGCGCCAGCAGCCAGGGGGCGTCGGACACTGAAGCTTTCTTT.

The V call is TRBV27, the J call TRBJ2-7, with D hard to call. In germline, CDR1 is MNHEY, CDR2 SMNVEV (reference sequence). Trimming removed 5 bases from V and 0 bases from J, with 14 bases in between. The length of the CDR3 is 15 residues. Here the CDR3 reads CASSPLGQPSYEQYF. CDR3 DNA: TGTGCCAGCAGTCCCCTTGGGCAGCCCTCCTACGAGCAGTACTTC.

The CDR3 spells CASSQEETGPNEKLFF. The CDR3 coding sequence is TGTGCCAGCAGCCAAGAAGAGACAGGTCCTAATGAAAAACTGTTTTTT. This chain connects TRBV4-2 to TRBJ1-4; D is perhaps TRBD1 (6 bases). Germline lookup yields CDR1 LGHNA and CDR2 YNFKEQ. Trimming cost V 0 bases and J 3 bases, with 11 bases left between them. CDR3 length: 16 amino acids.

This chain uses TRBV27 with TRBJ2-1, with 11 bases that match TRBD2. Unmatched junction bases numbered 7, after V lost 2 bases and J lost 7 bases. Germline CDR1 and CDR2: MNHEY and SMNVEV (reference sequence). The CDR3 is 16 residues long. The CDR3 nucleotides read TGTGCCAGCAGTTTAATTATGACTAGCGGGGCAAATGAGCAGTTCTTC. Translation gives CASSLIMTSGANEQFF.

As DNA, the CDR3 is TGTGCCAGCAGCTTAGGTCCGGTGCTAGGTGAAAAACTGTTTTTT. Encoded protein: CASSLGPVLGEKLFF. This chain connects TRBV7-8 to TRBJ1-4; D gene unclear. V lost 1 base to trimming and J lost 7 bases, with 13 bases between them. The CDR3 runs 15 residues. The germline V gene has CDR1 SGHVS and CDR2 FQNEAQ.